This TCR beta chain was profiled in a study of T cell responses to AZD1222 COVID-19 vaccine. For the study at large: Timing groups of about 4 and about 12 weeks for second doses were pooled. The study, taken as a whole, reports: Repertoire collection took place solely once the T cell response had peaked. The donors showed a predominance of white British ancestry and of females, with possible underestimation of clonal diversity. Mapped onto spike, vaccine-associated CD4 TCRs spanned it and were dominant at 160-218 and 743-854.

Here immunoSEQ multiplex PCR was the method, and the copy in TCRdb shows in-frame clones only, minus some. The repertoire has more than 100,000 clones, 93% of them found once; the top ten carry 5% to 5.5%. CDR3 length: 14 residues. The V gene's germline CDR1 is LNHNV and CDR2 YYDKDF (reference sequence). Trimming removed 4 bases at V and 4 bases at J, with 13 bases between. Concerning this clone: Its antigen is not identified.

This specimen consisted of peripheral blood, obtained on day 0 of AZD1222 vaccination. The receptor was isolated from an adult in good health. The chain couples TRBV15 to TRBJ1-2; a weak D match, TRBD1 (5 bases). CDR3 residues: CATSTRQLGYGYTF. The CDR3 DNA reads as TGTGCCACCAGCACTAGACAGTTGGGCTATGGCTACACCTTC.